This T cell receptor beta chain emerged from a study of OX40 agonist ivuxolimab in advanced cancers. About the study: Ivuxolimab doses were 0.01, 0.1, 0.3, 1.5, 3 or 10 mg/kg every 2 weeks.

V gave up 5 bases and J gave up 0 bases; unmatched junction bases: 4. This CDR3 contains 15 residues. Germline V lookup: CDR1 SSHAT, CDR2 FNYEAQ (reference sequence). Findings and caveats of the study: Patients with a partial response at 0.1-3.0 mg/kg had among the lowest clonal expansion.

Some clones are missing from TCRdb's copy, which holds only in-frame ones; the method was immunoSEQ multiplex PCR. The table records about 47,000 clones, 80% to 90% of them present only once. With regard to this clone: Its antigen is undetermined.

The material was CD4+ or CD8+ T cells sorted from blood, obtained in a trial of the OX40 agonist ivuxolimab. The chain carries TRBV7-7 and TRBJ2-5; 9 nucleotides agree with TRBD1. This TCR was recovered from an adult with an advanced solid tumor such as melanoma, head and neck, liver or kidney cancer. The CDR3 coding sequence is TGTGCCAGCAGCCCTTGGGACAGGGACCAAGAGACCCAGTACTTC. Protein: CASSPWDRDQETQYF.